Listed below are T cell receptor beta chains from one sample, sequenced in a study of CD8+ T cells in alopecia areata. TCRdb's copy holds only in-frame clones and misses some; the assay was immunoSEQ multiplex PCR. The sample has some 170,000 clones; roughly 63% are singletons. The sample here was CD4+ T cells sorted from blood, taken at approximately week 60, from a patient treated with tofacitinib. These receptors were obtained from a human donor with alopecia areata. Each CDR3 is given with its conserved first and last residue. A D gene is named only where the DNA matches it firmly. Clone size is not always given. Where it is, it says once, few, many or a class for expanded clones.

NA TRBJ2-2 TRBV29-1 NA 13 TGCAGCGGAGGACAGCAGGCAACCGGGGAGCTGTTTTTT CSGGQQATGELFF
NA TRBJ2-3 TRBV19 TRBD1 16 TGTGCCAGTAGTATGGTACGACAGGGCGACACAGATACGCAGTATTTT CASSMVRQGDTDTQYF
NA TRBJ1-1 TRBV29-1 NA 13 TGCAGCGTTGAAGGAAAGGAGGGCACTGAAGCTTTCTTT CSVEGKEGTEAFF
NA TRBJ2-1 TRBV29-1 NA 14 TGCAGCGTGCGGACGGGCGGAACCTACAATGAGCAGTTCTTC CSVRTGGTYNEQFF
NA TRBJ2-5 TRBV18 NA 16 TGTGCCAGCTCCTCCGGCCTAGGGCGTAATGAGGAGACCCAGTACTTC CASSSGLGRNEETQYF
NA TRBJ2-5 TRBV29-1 NA 11 TGCAGCGTCGGCGCCGCTGAGACCCAGTACTTC CSVGAAETQYF
few TRBJ2-7 TRBV27 TRBD2 14 TGTGCCAGCAGGGGGACTAGCGGGGGATACGAGCAGTACTTC CASRGTSGGYEQYF
few TRBJ2-6 TRBV7-8 TRBD1 16 TGTGCCAGCAGCGCATGGGGACAGAGAGGGGCCAACGTCCTGACTTTC CASSAWGQRGANVLTF
once TRBJ1-2 TRBV29-1 NA 13 TGCAGCGTTGTCTCGGGACGGATTTATGGCTACACCTTC CSVVSGRIYGYTF
many TRBJ2-1 TRBV7-3 TRBD2 15 TGTGCCAGCAGCCCAAGCGGGGGGGTCTACAATGAGCAGTTCTTC CASSPSGGVYNEQFF
few TRBJ2-3 TRBV11-2 TRBD1 14 TGTGCCAGCAGCACAAAAACAGGGGGAGATACGCAGTATTTT CASSTKTGGDTQYF
few TRBJ2-1 TRBV30 NA 11 TGTGCCTGGAGTATATACAATGAGCAGTTCTTC CAWSIYNEQFF
NA TRBJ2-3 TRBV29-1 NA 13 TGCAGCGTTGAGGGGGACAGCACAGATACGCAGTATTTT CSVEGDSTDTQYF